One T cell receptor beta chain is described in this entry. What it binds is unknown. Unstimulated regulatory T cells (CD4+CD25+CD127-), CD4+CD25- non-regulatory cells, CD4 and CD8 cells were FACS-sorted from thawed PBMCs. This record comes from a study of Tregs in tolerant kidney transplant recipients. General study points: Biological reproducibility was not directly addressed in this study.

The CDR3 covers 16 residues. Germline CDR1 is SGHTA and CDR2 is FQGNSA. V shed 5 bases, J shed 5 bases, and the junction held 9 bases outside the gene matches. TCRdb's table, derived via immunoSEQ multiplex PCR, lists solely in-frame clones and lacks some. The repertoire has some 68,000 clones, roughly 84% of them found once; the top ten carry roughly 4.5%. Sequencing used CD4+ T cells from blood. The clonotype comes from a human donor in good health. V and J are TRBV7-2 and TRBJ2-3, with 11 nucleotides matching TRBD2. The CDR3 here is CASSRSVAGGLDTQYF. CDR3 DNA: TGTGCCAGCAGCCGATCGGTAGCGGGAGGGCTAGATACGCAGTATTTT. The complete variable domain, with remaining parts taken from reference TRBV7-2 and TRBJ2-3, reads GAGVSQSPSNKVTEKGKDVELRCDPISGHTALYWYRQSLGQGLEFLIYFQGNSAPDKSGLPSDRFSAERTGGSVSTLTIQRTQQEDSAVYLCASSRSVAGGLDTQYFGPGTRLTVL.